This entry concerns a single T cell receptor (beta chain). Its specificity is unknown. Reverse transcribing all isolated RNA meant expressed TCRB transcripts were sequenced. Assay: immunoSEQ multiplex PCR; the TCRdb copy retains only in-frame clones and omits some. The data contain 130,000 or so clones, 7.5% to 9.5% of them singletons. This specimen comes from a study of beta chain features in type 1 diabetes. Study conclusions and caveats: Cells with high TCR expression could be over-represented by cDNA sequencing. Moderate yet significant TCRB CDR3 shortening was seen in Type 1 diabetes patients in all four CD4+ subsets.

This CDR3 spans 13 amino acids. Germline values: CDR1 SNHLY, CDR2 FYNNEI. Trimming cost V 5 bases and J 0 bases, with 7 bases left between them. This receptor was identified in a man aged 25-45 years with type 1 diabetes. Sequencing was performed on central memory CD4+ T cells from blood. This sequence joins TRBV2 and TRBJ2-5; D not certain. The CDR3 spells CASSFAYQETQYF. The CDR3 region has the DNA TGTGCCAGCAGTTTTGCGTACCAAGAGACCCAGTACTTC.